Presented here are 16 T cell receptor beta chains from one specimen sequenced in a study of shared clonotypes between healthy human individuals. Method: immunoSEQ multiplex PCR; TCRdb's copy keeps in-frame clones and lacks some. The profile shows just over 95,000 clones, 67% of them singletons. Sequencing was performed on memory CD8+ T cells sorted from blood. Described subset: CD45RO+ cells pooled with CCR7-negative TemRA cells. The receptors were gathered from a man in his thirties or forties in good health.

The J gene is TRBJ2-7, the V gene TRBV25-1; D uncertain. The CDR3 has 14 residues. Germline CDR1 and CDR2: MGHDK and SYGVNS. With 5 bases removed from V and 4 bases from J, the gap between germline ends came to 15 bases. The CDR3 is CASSQIDPAYEQYF. The CDR3 DNA is TGTGCCAGCAGTCAAATCGACCCGGCTTACGAGCAGTACTTC.

At least ten counts were recorded for this clone. This chain uses TRBV7-8 with TRBJ2-7; TRBD2 agrees at 7 bases. There are 17 residues in the CDR3. Germline V gene lookup returns CDR1 SGHVS and CDR2 FQNEAQ. J gave up 2 bases and V 2 bases, and 12 bases lay outside the gene matches. Here the CDR3 reads CASSLFTGDYKTYEQYF. CDR3 DNA sequence: TGTGCCAGCAGCTTATTTACGGGGGACTATAAGACCTACGAGCAGTACTTC. Using reference TRBV7-8 and TRBJ2-7 for the parts outside the CDR3, the full variable domain is GAGVSQSPRYKVAKRGQDVALRCDPISGHVSLFWYQQALGQGPEFLTYFQNEAQLDKSGLPSDRFFAERPEGSVSTLKIQRTQQEDSAVYLCASSLFTGDYKTYEQYFGPGTRLTVT.

Points on this clone: A read error likely explains this, since a far larger clone differs by one base. The V gene is TRBV14, the J gene TRBJ2-7, with TRBD2 matching over 9 bases. The CDR3 is 16 amino acids. The germline V gene has CDR1 SGHDN and CDR2 FVKESK. J gave up 0 bases and V 3 bases, and 6 bases lay outside the gene matches. Here the CDR3 reads CASSQGTSRSSYEQYF. In DNA, the CDR3 is TGTGCCAGCAGCCAGGGGACTAGCAGAAGCTCCTACGAGCAGTACTTC.

A single count supports this clone. This chain uses TRBV25-1 with TRBJ2-1; D ambiguous. From germline, CDR1 is MGHDK and CDR2 SYGVNS. V was pared by 1 base and J by 1 base, with 5 bases between. This CDR3 contains 14 residues. CDR3 sequence (DNA): TGTGCCAGCAGTGAATGGAGTTCCTACAATGAGCAGTTCTTC. This encodes CASSEWSSYNEQFF.

In this sample, this clone turned up a few times. Written as DNA, the CDR3 is TGCAGCGTTAAACTAGCGGGATTCAATGAGCAGTTCTTC. Amino acid sequence: CSVKLAGFNEQFF. The chain links TRBV29-1 to TRBJ2-1; 10 nucleotides align to TRBD2. Unmatched junction bases numbered 4, after V lost 5 bases and J lost 6 bases. The CDR3 consists of 13 residues. Per the germline V gene, CDR1 is SQVTM and CDR2 is ANQGSEA.

The gene calls are TRBV7-9 and TRBJ2-6; 10 bases map to TRBD1. This CDR3 comprises 16 residues. The V gene's germline CDR1 is SEHNR and CDR2 FQNEAQ (reference sequence). V trimming: 10 bases; J trimming: 0 bases; junction bases outside the gene matches: 6. The DNA for the CDR3 is TGTGCCACCCGGGACAGGGGTCTCTCTGGGGCCAACGTCCTGACTTTC. This encodes CATRDRGLSGANVLTF.

The rearrangement uses TRBV19 and TRBJ2-1; D is ambiguous. This CDR3 is 13 amino acids long. Trimming took off 4 bases at V and 6 bases at J, with 10 bases between the two ends. Germline V gives CDR1 LNHDA, CDR2 SQIVND (reference sequence). The CDR3 is CASSTSLLNEQFF. CDR3 nucleotides: TGTGCCAGTAGTACCTCCCTACTCAATGAGCAGTTCTTC.

Worth noting for this clone: A far larger clone is one base from this, pointing to a likely read error. Other DNA sequences of this sample code for an identical CDR3. J is TRBJ2-2 and V is TRBV6-4; D ambiguous. The CDR3 contains 13 residues. With 4 bases removed from V and 0 bases from J, the gap between germline ends came to 3 bases. In germline, CDR1 is MRHNA, CDR2 SNTAGT. The CDR3 region is CASSATNTGELFF. The DNA of the CDR3 is TGTGCCAGCAGTGCTACGAACACCGGGGAGCTGTTTTTT.

Written as DNA, the CDR3 is TGTGCCAGCAGTTCGACTAGCGGGGGGACCTCCTACGAGCAGTACTTC. Amino acids: CASSSTSGGTSYEQYF. The chain employs TRBV28 and TRBJ2-7, with 13 positions matching TRBD2. Looked up from germline, CDR1 is MDHEN and CDR2 is SYDVKM. This CDR3 region has 16 residues. The trim removed 4 bases at V and 0 bases at J, leaving 3 bases unmatched.

This chain connects TRBV28 to TRBJ2-7; TRBD1 is a possible D gene (5 bases). V dropped 6 bases and J dropped 3 bases, with 12 bases sitting between them. This CDR3 is 13 amino acids long. Germline CDR1 MDHEN, CDR2 SYDVKM. The CDR3 sequence: CASRAGHVYEQYF. Here the CDR3 DNA reads TGTGCCAGCAGAGCTGGACATGTCTACGAGCAGTACTTC.

The CDR3, as DNA: TGCAGCGCCCAGGATGGGTACAATGAGCAGTTCTTC. Encoded protein: CSAQDGYNEQFF. The genes are TRBV29-1 and TRBJ2-1; D remains ambiguous. Germline CDR1 is SQVTM and CDR2 is ANQGSEA. V shed 7 bases and J shed 4 bases, with 11 bases lying between them. This CDR3 contains 12 residues.

In its sample, this clone was seen many times. The chain recombines TRBV19 with TRBJ2-7, with 9 bases identical to TRBD1. This CDR3 has 15 residues. CDR1 LNHDA and CDR2 SQIVND come from the germline V gene (reference sequence). Trimming cost V 1 base and J 2 bases; bases outside gene matches: 3. Written as DNA, the CDR3 is TGTGCCAGTAGTATAGCGGGACAGGGAGCCTACGAGCAGTACTTC. It translates to CASSIAGQGAYEQYF. The entire variable domain, with the rest obtained from reference TRBV19 and TRBJ2-7, is as follows: DGGITQSPKYLFRKEGQNVTLSCEQNLNHDAMYWYRQDPGQGLRLIYYSQIVNDFQKGDIAEGYSVSREKKESFPLTVTSAQKNPTAFYLCASSIAGQGAYEQYFGPGTRLTVT.

The V and J genes are TRBV27 and TRBJ1-4, with D possibly matching TRBD1 (5 bases). This CDR3 region has 14 residues. Trimming left V 5 bases short and J 8 bases short, with 15 bases between. In germline, CDR1 is MNHEY, CDR2 SMNVEV (reference sequence). The CDR3 protein is CASSLLGDEEKLFF. In DNA form, the CDR3 reads TGTGCCAGCAGTCTCCTGGGGGACGAAGAAAAACTGTTTTTT.

V and J are TRBV29-1 and TRBJ2-3, with a possible D match to TRBD2 (5 bases). The CDR3 has 13 amino acids. Germline V CDR1 and CDR2: SQVTM, ANQGSEA. V gave up 3 bases and J gave up 2 bases, with 9 bases separating them. The CDR3: CSVEPGNTDTQYF. The CDR3 DNA follows: TGCAGCGTTGAGCCCGGGAACACAGATACGCAGTATTTT.

The rearrangement uses TRBV28 and TRBJ2-1; 8 bases align to TRBD2. There are 13 residues in the CDR3. With V trimmed by 4 bases and J by 7 bases, 3 bases remained unmatched. CDR1 and CDR2 (germline): MDHEN, SYDVKM. Here the CDR3 DNA reads TGTGCCAGCAGTTCGCCGGGGGGGAATGAGCAGTTCTTC. As protein: CASSSPGGNEQFF.

This clone has only a few counts. The rearrangement links TRBV27 to TRBJ2-7; 8 bases fit TRBD1. Germline CDR1 and CDR2: MNHEY and SMNVEV (reference sequence). The CDR3 totals 14 residues. The J segment lost 3 bases and the V segment lost 7 bases, leaving 8 bases of the junction unmatched. The CDR3 region is CASNRQGPNYEQYF. CDR3 DNA sequence: TGTGCCAGCAACAGACAGGGGCCTAACTACGAGCAGTACTTC.